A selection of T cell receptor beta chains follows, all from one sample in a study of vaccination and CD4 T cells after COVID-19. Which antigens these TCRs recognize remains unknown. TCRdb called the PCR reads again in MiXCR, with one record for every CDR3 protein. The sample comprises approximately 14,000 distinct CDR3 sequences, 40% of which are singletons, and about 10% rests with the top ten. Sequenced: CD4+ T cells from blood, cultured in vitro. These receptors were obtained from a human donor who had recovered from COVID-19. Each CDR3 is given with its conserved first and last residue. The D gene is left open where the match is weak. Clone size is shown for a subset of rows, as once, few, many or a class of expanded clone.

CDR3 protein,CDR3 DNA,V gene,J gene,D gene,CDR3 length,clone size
CASSHSRLAGGGDEQFF,TGTGCCAGCAGCCATTCCCGACTAGCGGGAGGGGGGGATGAGCAGTTCTTC,TRBV4-2,TRBJ2-1,TRBD2,17,-
CASSLGPQETQYF,TGTGCTAGCAGCTTAGGACCTCAAGAGACCCAGTACTTC,TRBV7-7,TRBJ2-5,-,13,few
CATSDYRGHTEQFF,TGTGCCACCAGTGATTACAGGGGGCACACTGAGCAGTTCTTC,TRBV24-1,TRBJ2-1,TRBD1,14,-
CASSLGQVNSPLHF,TGTGCCAGTAGTTTGGGACAGGTCAATTCACCCCTCCACTTT,TRBV19,TRBJ1-6,TRBD1,14,-
CASSQDRDRGPLPQHF,TGCGCCAGCAGCCAAGATCGGGACAGGGGTCCTCTACCCCAGCATTTT,TRBV4-1,TRBJ1-5,TRBD1,16,few
CASSEWGIQETQYF,TGTGCCAGCAGTGAATGGGGCATCCAAGAGACCCAGTACTTC,TRBV6-1,TRBJ2-5,-,14,few
CASSLGQVSNTIYF,TGTGCCAGCAGTTTAGGACAGGTATCAAACACCATATATTTT,TRBV28,TRBJ1-3,TRBD1,14,few
CASSSQDAKGVTGANVLTF,TGTGCCAGCAGTTCACAAGACGCTAAGGGGGTCACTGGGGCCAACGTCCTGACTTTC,TRBV6-5,TRBJ2-6,-,19,-
CASSIQGGSETQYF,TGTGCCAGTAGTATCCAGGGTGGGTCTGAGACCCAGTACTTC,TRBV19,TRBJ2-5,-,14,-
CASSLDRTTTRF,TGTGCCAGCAGCTTAGATCGGACGACGACCCGCTTC,TRBV11-2,TRBJ2-7,-,12,-
CASSPSGTVGNGYTF,TGTGCCAGCAGTCCCTCCGGGACAGTCGGTAATGGCTACACCTTC,TRBV6-1,TRBJ1-2,TRBD1,15,-
CASSLGDFPDYEQYF,TGTGCCAGCAGCTTAGGGGACTTCCCCGACTACGAGCAGTACTTC,TRBV7-9,TRBJ2-7,-,15,-
CAWSRGLDYEQYF,TGTGCCTGGAGTAGGGGACTTGACTACGAGCAGTACTTC,TRBV30,TRBJ2-7,-,13,-
CASSRPGQGYGYTF,TGTGCCAGTAGCAGACCGGGACAGGGCTATGGCTACACCTTC,TRBV19,TRBJ1-2,TRBD1,14,-
CASRDREYSPLHF,TGTGCCAGCAGGGACAGGGAATACTCACCCCTCCACTTT,TRBV6-1,TRBJ1-6,TRBD1,13,-
CSVEPGQGAPGFTGELFF,TGCAGCGTTGAACCGGGACAGGGGGCGCCGGGATTCACCGGGGAGCTGTTTTTT,TRBV29-1,TRBJ2-2,TRBD1,18,-
CASSLSAAQETQYF,TGTGCCAGCAGCTTATCGGCAGCCCAAGAGACCCAGTACTTC,TRBV7-3,TRBJ2-5,-,14,few
CASSSSGTFYNEQFF,TGTGCCAGCAGCTCTAGCGGGACGTTCTACAATGAGCAGTTCTTC,TRBV7-2,TRBJ2-1,TRBD2,15,-
CASSLAGGGGYEQFF,TGTGCCAGCTCTTTAGCGGGAGGAGGCGGCTATGAGCAGTTCTTC,TRBV7-3,TRBJ2-1,TRBD2,15,few
CASSPRTGDLVSYF,TGTGCCAGCAGCCCGAGGACAGGGGACCTGGTCTCGTACTTC,TRBV27,TRBJ2-5,TRBD1,14,few
CASSPRFKMGGYEQYF,TGTGCCAGCAGTCCCCGCTTTAAGATGGGGGGCTACGAGCAGTACTTC,TRBV27,TRBJ2-7,-,16,-
CSVLGSASSSYEQYF,TGCAGCGTTTTGGGCAGCGCTTCGAGCTCCTACGAGCAGTACTTC,TRBV29-1,TRBJ2-7,-,15,-
CASSRLWEAWEVLTNVNTQYF,TGTGCCAGCAGCCGCTTATGGGAGGCATGGGAGGTGTTGACTAATGTGAATACGCAGTATTTT,TRBV6-2/TRBV6-3,TRBJ2-3,-,21,-
CASSKGTGLRGGQPQHF,TGTGCCAGTAGTAAAGGGACAGGACTAAGAGGGGGTCAGCCCCAGCATTTT,TRBV19,TRBJ1-5,TRBD1,17,-
CASSIQGYSNQPQHF,TGTGCCAGTAGTATTCAAGGGTATAGCAATCAGCCCCAGCATTTT,TRBV19,TRBJ1-5,-,15,-
CASSYQQDHGYTF,TGTGCCAGCAGTTACCAACAGGATCATGGCTACACCTTC,TRBV6-5,TRBJ1-2,-,13,few
CASSVEGAETQYF,TGTGCCAGCAGTGTTGAGGGGGCTGAGACCCAGTACTTC,TRBV2,TRBJ2-5,TRBD1,13,medium-sized
CASSKVRTRKYF,TGTGCCAGCAGCAAAGTACGAACCCGCAAGTACTTC,TRBV21-1,TRBJ2-7,-,12,-
CASSSTGIVGYGYTF,TGTGCCAGCAGCTCGACAGGGATTGTTGGGTATGGCTACACCTTC,TRBV12-3/TRBV12-4,TRBJ1-2,TRBD1,15,-
CSAEPGLAGEKETQYF,TGCAGTGCTGAACCGGGACTAGCGGGAGAAAAAGAGACCCAGTACTTC,TRBV20-1,TRBJ2-5,TRBD2,16,few
CSATTGLAGGNEQFF,TGCAGTGCTACTACAGGACTAGCGGGGGGGAATGAGCAGTTCTTC,TRBV20-1,TRBJ2-1,TRBD2,15,few
CASNQQPSISGANVLTF,TGTGCCAGCAACCAACAGCCCAGCATCTCTGGGGCCAACGTCCTGACTTTC,TRBV28,TRBJ2-6,-,17,-
CASSCPLSQHF,TGTGCCAGCAGCTGTCCGTTGTCCCAGCATTTT,TRBV14,TRBJ1-5,-,11,few
CASSSLAGDSTDTQYF,TGTGCCAGCAGTAGCTTAGCGGGAGATAGCACAGATACGCAGTATTTT,TRBV6-1,TRBJ2-3,TRBD2,16,few
CAWSNNRDNEQFF,TGTGCCTGGAGTAATAACAGGGACAATGAGCAGTTCTTC,TRBV30,TRBJ2-1,-,13,few
CASSPGTSGTRGSYNEQFF,TGTGCCAGTAGTCCCGGGACTAGCGGGACCAGGGGCTCCTACAATGAGCAGTTCTTC,TRBV19,TRBJ2-1,TRBD2,19,-
CASRMTSGSSYEQYF,TGTGCCAGCAGAATGACTAGCGGGAGTAGTTACGAGCAGTACTTC,TRBV6-1,TRBJ2-7,TRBD2,15,-
CASSQGVGLALSIGNEQFF,TGTGCCAGCAGCCAAGGGGTGGGACTCGCCTTGAGCATTGGCAATGAGCAGTTCTTC,TRBV14,TRBJ2-1,-,19,few
CSAHTGAETQYF,TGCAGTGCTCACACAGGGGCAGAGACCCAGTACTTC,TRBV20-1,TRBJ2-5,TRBD1,12,few
CASSPYAAGDQPQHF,TGTGCCAGCTCACCATACGCGGCAGGGGATCAGCCCCAGCATTTT,TRBV18,TRBJ1-5,-,15,-
CASSYVSGAIPQHF,TGTGCCAGCAGTTACGTTTCAGGGGCCATTCCCCAGCATTTT,TRBV6-5,TRBJ1-5,-,14,few
CASLGTLGLSNEKLFF,TGTGCCAGCCTTGGGACATTGGGGTTGTCTAATGAAAAACTGTTTTTT,TRBV28,TRBJ1-4,-,16,-
CASRPGTGRSGDYGYTF,TGTGCCAGCAGGCCAGGGACAGGGAGATCTGGGGACTATGGCTACACCTTC,TRBV28,TRBJ1-2,TRBD1,17,few